The 10 T cell receptor beta chains presented below share a single source sample, sequenced in a study of cytomegalovirus exposure and HLA in healthy donors. The PCR ran on 60 Vbeta and 13 Jbeta primers. Some clones are missing from TCRdb's copy, which holds only in-frame ones; the method was immunoSEQ multiplex PCR. The table records 140,000 or so clones, approximately 82% of them present only once. The specimen sequenced was PBMCs. These TCRs come from a woman between 55 and 75 years old in good health and CMV-seropositive.

As DNA, the CDR3 is TGTGCCAGCAGCCTCCTTTCTCAAGAGACCCAGTACTTC. Protein sequence: CASSLLSQETQYF. The chain couples TRBV7-3 to TRBJ2-5; D gene uncertain. This CDR3 comprises 13 residues. Germline V gives CDR1 SGHTA, CDR2 FQGTGA. Trimming took 5 bases from V and 2 from J, leaving 9 bases between them.

The chain joins TRBV7-3 to TRBJ1-1, with D possibly TRBD1 on 6 matching bases. The germline V gene has CDR1 SGHTA and CDR2 FQGTGA. V gave up 5 bases and J gave up 3 bases, with 10 bases separating them. The CDR3 totals 13 residues. The CDR3 region has the DNA TGTGCCAGCAGCGCTAAGGGGGACACTGAAGCTTTCTTT. As protein: CASSAKGDTEAFF.

The chain couples TRBV27 to TRBJ2-1; D possibly corresponds to TRBD2 (8 bases). With 2 bases removed from V and 10 bases from J, the gap between germline ends came to 18 bases. Per the germline V gene, CDR1 is MNHEY and CDR2 is SMNVEV (reference sequence). The CDR3 has 15 amino acids. This CDR3 is CASSLPQGQREEQFF. The CDR3 DNA reads as TGTGCCAGCAGTTTACCACAGGGGCAGCGGGAGGAGCAGTTCTTC.

V is TRBV5-1 and J is TRBJ2-3; D not certain. V was trimmed by 0 bases and J by 4 bases, leaving 9 bases between them. The CDR3 contains 14 residues. The germline CDR1 and CDR2 sequences are SGHRS and YFSETQ. CDR3 protein: CASSLAGRADTQYF. The CDR3 DNA reads as TGCGCCAGCAGCTTGGCTGGCCGGGCAGATACGCAGTATTTT.

CDR3 protein: CASGLDSGRPQHF. The CDR3 DNA reads as TGTGCTAGTGGTTTGGACTCCGGGAGGCCCCAGCATTTT. The chain couples TRBV12-5 to TRBJ1-5; D is unclear. Looked up from germline, CDR1 is LGHNT and CDR2 is FRNRAP. The CDR3 spans 13 residues. The ends were cut back, 1 base at V and 9 bases at J, with 10 bases in the middle.

The chain couples TRBV28 to TRBJ2-1; 10 bases line up with TRBD2. The length of the CDR3 is 14 residues. V trimming: 7 bases; J trimming: 9 bases; junction bases outside the gene matches: 9. CDR1 is MDHEN, CDR2 SYDVKM, per germline. DNA of the CDR3: TGTGCCAGCACTCCTAGCGGGAGAGGCGGTGAGCAGTTCTTC. This sequence encodes CASTPSGRGGEQFF.

In the case of this clone: The same CDR3 also results from other DNA sequences found in this sample. The rearrangement links TRBV5-1 to TRBJ2-7; 10 bases align to TRBD2. The germline gives CDR1 SGHRS, CDR2 YFSETQ. The CDR3 extends over 14 amino acids. J was trimmed by 2 bases and V by 3 bases; bases with no gene match: 2. This CDR3 reads CASSSSGGAYEQYF. CDR3 sequence (DNA): TGCGCCAGCAGCTCTAGCGGGGGTGCCTACGAGCAGTACTTC.

V usage is TRBV27 and J usage is TRBJ2-1, with 11 bases fitting TRBD1. Per germline, CDR1 MNHEY and CDR2 SMNVEV (reference sequence). The CDR3 extends over 13 amino acids. Losses at the gene ends were 2 bases for V and 16 bases for J; bases not matched to a gene: 7. The CDR3 sequence is CASSLTEGTGGFF. In DNA, the CDR3 is TGTGCCAGCAGTTTAACTGAGGGGACAGGGGGATTCTTC.

The J gene is TRBJ2-1, the V gene TRBV5-6; no definite D call. Germline V lookup: CDR1 SGHDT, CDR2 YYEEEE. Trimming took off 1 base at V and 0 bases at J, with 8 bases between the two ends. The CDR3 has 15 amino acids. CDR3 in amino acids: CASSLFDSSYNEQFF. CDR3 DNA sequence: TGTGCCAGCAGCTTGTTTGATAGCTCCTACAATGAGCAGTTCTTC.

On this clone: A junction boundary mismatches the germline segment, possibly from a read error. J is TRBJ2-3 and V is TRBV7-7, with D possibly being TRBD1 (6 bases). The CDR3 runs to 15 residues. CDR1 is SSHAT and CDR2 is FNYEAQ in the germline V gene (reference sequence). The CDR3 bases are TGTGCTAGCAGCCTATACACAGGGTTACCAGATACGCAGTATTTT. As protein: CASSLYTGLPDTQYF.